This is a list of T cell receptor beta chains from one sample in a study of T cell repertoires in cytomegalovirus infection. MiXCR was run by TCRdb on the reads, yielding one entry per CDR3 protein. The table includes roughly 720,000 distinct CDR3 sequences, approximately 40% detected once. The sequenced sample was PBMCs. The receptors shown here come from a human donor in good health (CMV status not recorded). Some clones in this sample may be carry-over from other donors' samples. The CDR3 runs from the conserved cysteine through the conserved F or W. A D gene is named only where the DNA matches it firmly. Clone size is not always given. Where it is, it says once, few, many or a class for expanded clones.

clone_size j_call d_call v_call cdr3_aa cdr3_nt
few TRBJ2-1 NA TRBV6-6 CASSYPQEPPYNEQFF TGTGCCAGCAGTTACCCACAGGAGCCACCTTACAATGAGCAGTTCTTC
few TRBJ2-7 TRBD2 TRBV6-6 CASQSSGTYEQYF TGTGCCAGCCAATCTAGCGGGACCTACGAGCAGTACTTC
NA TRBJ1-6 TRBD1 TRBV28 CASSWGTGQHNSPLHF TGTGCCAGCAGTTGGGGAACGGGACAGCACAATTCACCCCTCCACTTT
few TRBJ1-1 NA TRBV11-2 CASSSRDRDTEAFF TGTGCCAGCAGCTCCCGGGATCGGGACACTGAAGCTTTCTTT
NA TRBJ2-7 NA TRBV20-1 CSASPGSTYEQYF TGCAGTGCTAGTCCTGGTTCCACCTACGAGCAGTACTTC
NA TRBJ2-5 NA TRBV5-6 CASSSDTRETQYF TGTGCCAGCAGCTCCGACACCCGAGAGACCCAGTACTTC
NA TRBJ2-2 NA TRBV7-9 CASSSPLGVAGTAAGELFF TGTGCCAGCAGCTCACCCTTAGGGGTTGCCGGGACGGCGGCCGGGGAGCTGTTTTTT
NA TRBJ1-4 NA TRBV12-3/TRBV12-4 CASSLARGKLFF TGTGCCAGCAGTTTAGCGCGGGGGAAACTGTTTTTT
NA TRBJ1-1 NA TRBV2 CASSDLLLRAEAFF TGTGCCAGCAGCGACCTCCTATTAAGGGCGGAAGCTTTCTTT
NA TRBJ1-5 TRBD1 TRBV4-2 CASSQTFDRVSNQPQHF TGTGCCAGCAGCCAAACGTTCGACAGGGTTAGCAATCAGCCCCAGCATTTT
medium-sized TRBJ2-1 NA TRBV7-6 CASSDGELDEQFF TGTGCCAGCAGCGACGGGGAGCTCGATGAGCAGTTCTTC
NA TRBJ2-7 TRBD1 TRBV6-1 CASASGGSSYEQYF TGTGCCAGCGCGTCAGGGGGAAGCTCCTACGAGCAGTACTTC
NA TRBJ1-5 NA TRBV4-2 CASSQDAAQDYQPQHF TGTGCCAGCAGCCAAGATGCGGCACAGGATTATCAGCCCCAGCATTTT
NA TRBJ1-2 TRBD1 TRBV19 CASSRPLDRVRGYTF TGTGCCAGTAGTAGGCCTTTGGACAGGGTCCGTGGCTACACCTTC
NA TRBJ1-5 NA TRBV28 CASSPLPPQPQHF TGTGCCAGCAGTCCCCTCCCCCCTCAGCCCCAGCATTTT
many TRBJ1-1 NA TRBV12-3/TRBV12-4 CASSFALNTEAFF TGTGCCAGCAGTTTTGCACTGAACACTGAAGCTTTCTTT
NA TRBJ1-1 NA TRBV7-9 CASRKGGAFF TGTGCCAGCAGGAAGGGAGGAGCTTTCTTT
few TRBJ2-1 TRBD2 TRBV24-1 CATSDLRLAGVGNEQFF TGTGCCACCAGTGATTTGAGACTAGCGGGAGTAGGTAATGAGCAGTTCTTC
few TRBJ1-6 NA TRBV7-2 CASTQIRPHFNSPLHF TGTGCCAGCACCCAGATTCGACCGCACTTTAATTCACCCCTCCACTTT
few TRBJ2-1 TRBD2 TRBV12-3/TRBV12-4 CASSSGLAGVGEQFF TGTGCCAGCAGTTCGGGACTAGCGGGAGTGGGTGAGCAGTTCTTC
NA TRBJ1-2 TRBD1 TRBV20-1 CSARESRDSYGYTF TGCAGTGCTAGAGAGTCCCGGGACAGCTATGGCTACACCTTC
once TRBJ1-2 NA TRBV13 CASSSAGTGYTF TGTGCCAGCAGCTCGGCCGGGACTGGCTACACCTTC
NA TRBJ2-2 TRBD1 TRBV20-1 CSAMVTLDRSTGELFF TGCAGTGCTATGGTCACACTGGACAGGTCCACCGGGGAGCTGTTTTTT
NA TRBJ1-1 TRBD1 TRBV28 CASSLRRTGRSEAFF TGTGCCAGCAGTTTACGCAGGACAGGGCGCTCTGAAGCTTTCTTT
once TRBJ2-7 TRBD2 TRBV7-6 CASSTIAGPSSYEQYF TGTGCCAGCAGCACAATAGCGGGCCCAAGCTCCTACGAGCAGTACTTC
few TRBJ1-5 NA TRBV28 CASSPHPQPQHF TGTGCCAGCAGTCCCCACCCTCAGCCCCAGCATTTT